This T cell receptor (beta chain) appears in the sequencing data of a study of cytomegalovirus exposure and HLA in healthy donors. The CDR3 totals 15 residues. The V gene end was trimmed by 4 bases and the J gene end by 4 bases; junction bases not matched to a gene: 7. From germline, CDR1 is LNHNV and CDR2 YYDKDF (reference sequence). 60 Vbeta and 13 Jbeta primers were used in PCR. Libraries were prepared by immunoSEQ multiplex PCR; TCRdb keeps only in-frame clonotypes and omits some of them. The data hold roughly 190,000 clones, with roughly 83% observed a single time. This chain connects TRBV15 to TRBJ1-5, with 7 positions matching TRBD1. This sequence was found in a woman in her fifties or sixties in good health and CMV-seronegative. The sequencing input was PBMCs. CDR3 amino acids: CATSTSEGANQPQHF. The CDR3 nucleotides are TGTGCCACCAGCACCTCCGAGGGGGCGAATCAGCCCCAGCATTTT.